This T cell receptor (beta chain) was profiled in a study of PD-1 blockade in mismatch repair-deficient tumors. Every patient had mismatch repair deficiency by PCR or immunohistochemistry. TCRs were sequenced from a few patients responding to pembrolizumab. Regarding the study as a whole: Tumor-resident clones, often undetectable pretreatment in blood, expanded then contracted after pembrolizumab.

Produced via immunoSEQ multiplex PCR; TCRdb's table is partial and in-frame only. Found here are approximately 40,000 clones, 79% of them singletons; the top ten hold about 23%. Comment on this clone: What it recognizes is unknown.

Trimming stripped 5 bases from V and 1 base from J, with 5 bases between. The CDR3 is 13 amino acids. CDR1 is MNHEY, CDR2 SVGAGI, per germline. The chain combines TRBV6-5 with TRBJ2-2; D is uncertain. This clonotype was sampled from an adult with mismatch repair-deficient cancer. This material consisted of peripheral blood, taken 4 weeks after starting pembrolizumab. Written as DNA, the CDR3 is TGTGCCAGCAGTCCCGGGAACACCGGGGAGCTGTTTTTT. Translated: CASSPGNTGELFF.